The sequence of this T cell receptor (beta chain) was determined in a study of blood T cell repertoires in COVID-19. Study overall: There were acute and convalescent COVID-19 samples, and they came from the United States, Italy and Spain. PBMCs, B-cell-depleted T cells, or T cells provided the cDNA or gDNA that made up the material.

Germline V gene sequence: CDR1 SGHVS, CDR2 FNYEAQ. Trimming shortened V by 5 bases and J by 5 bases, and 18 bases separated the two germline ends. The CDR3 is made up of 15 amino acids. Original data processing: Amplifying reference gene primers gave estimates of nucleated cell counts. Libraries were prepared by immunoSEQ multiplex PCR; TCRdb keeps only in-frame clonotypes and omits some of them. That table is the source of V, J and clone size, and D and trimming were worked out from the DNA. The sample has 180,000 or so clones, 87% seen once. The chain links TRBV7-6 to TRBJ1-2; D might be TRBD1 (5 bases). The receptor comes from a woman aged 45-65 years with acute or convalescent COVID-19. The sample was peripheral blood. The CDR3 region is CASSPGVQASYGYTF. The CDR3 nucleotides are TGTGCCAGCAGCCCCGGCGTACAGGCGTCGTATGGCTACACCTTC.